This T cell receptor beta chain was identified in a study of CD8+CD57+ T cells in acquired aplastic anemia. About the study: On average, sorted CD4+ and CD8+ cells gave roughly 2.9 ug of DNA. Reads per healthy sample averaged around 9.9 million (CD4+) and 11.0 million (CD8+).

Remarks on this clonotype: The antigen is undetermined.

Findings and limits, study-wide: Significance was not reached for CD8+ Simpson's diversity between patients and controls. About 28 sequences, all CD8+ CDR3, were shared between patients and controls.

It was genomic DNA that served as the template for profiling TCR beta VDJ and CDR3. Via MiXCR, TCRdb re-called the reads, giving one row per CDR3 protein. Of 150,000 to 200,000 distinct CDR3 sequences listed, around 60% are singletons. This clonotype was sampled from a human donor in good health. The specimen sequenced was sorted CD4+, CD8+, or CD8+CD57+ T cells (not recorded which) from PBMCs.

The CDR3 loop reads CASSPLAGIGATQYF. CDR3 DNA sequence: TGTGCCAGCAGCCCCTTGGCGGGGATCGGGGCGACCCAGTACTTC. V and J are TRBV12-3 or TRBV12-4 and TRBJ2-5; D is possibly TRBD2 (6 bases). Trimming shortened V by 6 bases and J by 7 bases, and 21 bases separated the two germline ends. The CDR3 runs to 15 residues.